These 30 T cell receptor beta chains were sequenced from one sample in a study of control samples from healthy donors and cancer patients. The method was immunoSEQ multiplex PCR; TCRdb's version includes in-frame clones alone and lacks a portion of them. In the table there are 150,000 to 200,000 clones, about 90% of which are singletons. The sequenced sample was blood. The receptors were gathered from a woman between 25 and 40 years old in good health.

The chain combines TRBV19 with TRBJ2-2; D may be TRBD1 (5 bases). Trimming stripped 7 bases from V and 0 bases from J, with 12 bases between. The CDR3 has 15 amino acids. From germline, CDR1 is LNHDA and CDR2 SQIVND (reference sequence). The CDR3 bases are TGTGCCAGTACGGGCTCAGGGACGAACACCGGGGAGCTGTTTTTT. It codes for CASTGSGTNTGELFF. The variable domain in full, completed from reference TRBV19 and TRBJ2-2, reads DGGITQSPKYLFRKEGQNVTLSCEQNLNHDAMYWYRQDPGQGLRLIYYSQIVNDFQKGDIAEGYSVSREKKESFPLTVTSAQKNPTAFYLCASTGSGTNTGELFFGEGSRLTVL.

The gene calls are TRBV5-6 and TRBJ1-1; D gene uncertain. Germline V gives CDR1 SGHDT, CDR2 YYEEEE. The CDR3 length is 15 residues. The V end lost 1 base, the J end lost 1 base, and 11 bases lay between the germline ends. The CDR3 protein is CASSLLPGANTEAFF. The CDR3 DNA follows: TGTGCCAGCAGCTTGCTACCGGGAGCGAACACTGAAGCTTTCTTT.

The genes are TRBV6-5 and TRBJ2-3, with 8 bases aligning to TRBD2. This CDR3 has 15 amino acids. V shed 7 bases, J shed 2 bases, and the junction held 8 bases outside the gene matches. Germline CDR1 reads MNHEY; CDR2 reads SVGAGI. The CDR3 DNA is TGTGCCAGCACCACTCGACTAGCGACCACAGATACGCAGTATTTT. Protein sequence: CASTTRLATTDTQYF.

This chain joins TRBV5-1 and TRBJ2-5; D remains ambiguous. Between the trimmed V and J ends, which lost 3 bases and 5 bases, there was a span of 17 bases. The CDR3 totals 15 residues. Germline V lookup: CDR1 SGHRS, CDR2 YFSETQ. The CDR3 bases are TGCGCCAGCAGCTCCCGGGCCGGTTTGGGGGAGACCCAGTACTTC. Its protein is CASSSRAGLGETQYF.

This sequence joins TRBV27 and TRBJ2-5; D is ambiguous. V was shortened by 1 base and J by 2 bases, with 8 bases between the two germline ends. Germline lookup yields CDR1 MNHEY and CDR2 SMNVEV (reference sequence). CDR3 length: 14 residues. For the CDR3, the DNA is TGTGCCAGCAGTTTATGGGCAAATCAAGAGACCCAGTACTTC. As protein: CASSLWANQETQYF.

The genes are TRBV15 and TRBJ1-1, with 8 nucleotides matching TRBD1. The V and J ends lost 5 bases and 4 bases, in that order; junction bases with no gene match: 9. The CDR3 totals 15 residues. Germline CDR1 is LNHNV and CDR2 is YYDKDF (reference sequence). CDR3 in DNA: TGTGCCACCAGCCCACGGACAGGGTATGGCACTGAAGCTTTCTTT. It translates to CATSPRTGYGTEAFF.

This clone was recorded only once. The V and J genes are TRBV6-6 and TRBJ2-1; TRBD2 aligns across 11 bases. CDR3 length: 14 residues. Trimming at V came to 8 bases and at J to 4 bases, leaving 4 bases not matched to a gene. Germline CDR1 MNHNY, CDR2 SVGAGI (reference sequence). The DNA for the CDR3 is TGTGCCAGCGCAACTAGCGGGGGATACAATGAGCAGTTCTTC. Translation gives CASATSGGYNEQFF.

The chain combines TRBV27 with TRBJ2-7, with D maybe TRBD1 (6 bases). This CDR3 spans 17 amino acids. Between the trimmed V and J ends, which lost 4 bases and 0 bases, there was a span of 19 bases. CDR1 is MNHEY and CDR2 is SMNVEV in the germline V gene (reference sequence). CDR3 loop: CASSSLQGPRSSYEQYF. DNA for the CDR3: TGTGCCAGCAGTTCTCTACAGGGTCCACGAAGCTCCTACGAGCAGTACTTC.

CDR3 DNA sequence: TGTGCCAGCAGCCAGACCCCATCGACAGGGAACAGCTTCTTC. It encodes CASSQTPSTGNSFF. The chain uses TRBV6-6 and TRBJ2-1, with 7 bases matching TRBD1. The germline V gene has CDR1 MNHNY and CDR2 SVGAGI (reference sequence). Trimming cost V 6 bases and J 16 bases; bases outside gene matches: 18. The length of the CDR3 is 14 residues.

The CDR3 here is CASSLSEETQYF. CDR3 sequence (DNA): TGTGCCAGCAGCTTATCCGAAGAGACCCAGTACTTC. J is TRBJ2-5 and V is TRBV7-9; no definite D call. Germline CDR1 is SEHNR and CDR2 is FQNEAQ (reference sequence). The CDR3 totals 12 residues. The V and J ends lost 2 bases and 3 bases respectively, with 4 bases between them.

CDR3 coding DNA: TGTGCCAGCATTGGGCTAGCGGACTTCTACGAGCAGTACTTC. It encodes CASIGLADFYEQYF. The chain employs TRBV28 and TRBJ2-7; 7 nucleotides line up with TRBD2. Germline values: CDR1 MDHEN, CDR2 SYDVKM. V lost 7 bases to trimming and J lost 3 bases; unmatched junction nucleotides: 9. The CDR3 is 14 amino acids.

The rearrangement uses TRBV5-1 and TRBJ1-3; tentatively, D is TRBD1 (6 bases). This CDR3 has 15 amino acids. The V end lost 4 bases, the J end lost 4 bases, and 15 bases lay between the germline ends. CDR1 and CDR2 (germline): SGHRS, YFSETQ. CDR3: CASSVGQGIGNTIYF. CDR3 nucleotide sequence: TGCGCCAGCAGCGTAGGGCAGGGGATAGGAAACACCATATATTTT.

The chain uses TRBV2 and TRBJ2-5; the match to TRBD2 covers 8 bases. The CDR3 is 15 amino acids. Per the germline V gene, CDR1 is SNHLY and CDR2 is FYNNEI. The ends lost 8 bases at V and 5 bases at J; junction bases unmatched: 13. In DNA form, the CDR3 reads TGTGCCAGCGGAGAGTACGGGACTAGAGGGGAGACCCAGTACTTC. Translating it yields CASGEYGTRGETQYF. Full variable domain (remainder filled in from reference TRBV2 and TRBJ2-5): EPEVTQTPSHQVTQMGQEVILRCVPISNHLYFYWYRQILGQKVEFLVSFYNNEISEKSEIFDDQFSVERPDGSNFTLKIRSTKLEDSAMYFCASGEYGTRGETQYFGPGTRLLVL.

This sequence joins TRBV14 and TRBJ2-1, with 10 bases identical to TRBD2. V lost 5 bases and J lost 3; bases outside the gene matches: 10. CDR3 size: 17 residues. Per germline, CDR1 SGHDN and CDR2 FVKESK. The CDR3 spells CASSSLRTSGYYNEQFF. CDR3 nucleotides: TGTGCCAGCAGCTCTCTGAGGACTAGCGGTTACTACAATGAGCAGTTCTTC.

The J gene is TRBJ2-2, the V gene TRBV5-6, with D unclear. The CDR3 sequence is 13 residues long. The V gene's germline CDR1 is SGHDT and CDR2 YYEEEE. V was shortened by 6 bases and J by 7 bases, with 13 bases between the two germline ends. The CDR3 spells CASTAWDIGELFF. The CDR3 DNA sequence: TGTGCCAGCACCGCGTGGGATATCGGGGAGCTGTTTTTT.

The CDR3 DNA follows: TGTGCCAGTAGTCCGGGTGGAAGGACCGGGGAGCTGTTTTTT. It specifies CASSPGGRTGELFF. The chain uses TRBV19 and TRBJ2-2; the D is unclear. Germline V gene sequence: CDR1 LNHDA, CDR2 SQIVND (reference sequence). V was trimmed by 5 bases and J by 5 bases, leaving 12 bases between them. The CDR3 totals 14 residues. Full variable domain (missing parts from reference TRBV19 and TRBJ2-2): DGGITQSPKYLFRKEGQNVTLSCEQNLNHDAMYWYRQDPGQGLRLIYYSQIVNDFQKGDIAEGYSVSREKKESFPLTVTSAQKNPTAFYLCASSPGGRTGELFFGEGSRLTVL.

The rearrangement uses TRBV5-1 and TRBJ1-2; perhaps TRBD1 as D (6 bases). Trimming removed 0 bases from V and 4 bases from J, with 22 bases in between. There are 18 residues in the CDR3. Looked up from germline, CDR1 is SGHRS and CDR2 is YFSETQ. The chain's CDR3 is CASSLVSVFGGFAYGYTF. The CDR3 nucleotides read TGCGCCAGCAGCTTGGTTTCGGTTTTTGGGGGCTTCGCCTATGGCTACACCTTC.

The chain recombines TRBV28 with TRBJ2-1; unclear D gene. Trimming shortened V by 0 bases and J by 10 bases, and 4 bases separated the two germline ends. There are 11 residues in the CDR3. Germline CDR1 MDHEN, CDR2 SYDVKM. Here the CDR3 reads CASSLWGEQFF. In nucleotides, the CDR3 is TGTGCCAGCAGTTTATGGGGGGAGCAGTTCTTC. The complete variable domain, with remaining parts taken from reference TRBV28 and TRBJ2-1, reads DVKVTQSSRYLVKRTGEKVFLECVQDMDHENMFWYRQDPGLGLRLIYFSYDVKMKEKGDIPEGYSVSREKKERFSLILESASTNQTSMYLCASSLWGEQFFGPGTRLTVL.

The gene calls are TRBV5-4 and TRBJ2-7; TRBD2 matches 8 bases. Germline V CDR1 and CDR2: SGHNT, YYREEE (reference sequence). J was trimmed by 2 bases and V by 2 bases; bases with no gene match: 3. The CDR3 has 14 amino acids. In DNA form, the CDR3 reads TGTGCCAGCAGCTTAGCGGGAGAAACCTACGAGCAGTACTTC. Translation: CASSLAGETYEQYF. Variable domain in full (rest from reference TRBV5-4 and TRBJ2-7): ETGVTQSPTHLIKTRGQQVTLRCSSQSGHNTVSWYQQALGQGPQFIFQYYREEENGRGNFPPRFSGLQFPNYSSELNVNALELDDSALYLCASSLAGETYEQYFGPGTRLTVT.

This chain uses TRBV6-5 with TRBJ2-2, with a weak D call TRBD2 (6 bases). The CDR3 is made up of 14 amino acids. Germline V gives CDR1 MNHEY, CDR2 SVGAGI. Deletions cut 6 bases from V and 9 bases from J, with 17 bases between. CDR3 DNA sequence: TGTGCCAGCAGGGGGGACTTAGTGGCCCGGGAGCTGTTTTTT. This gives the protein CASRGDLVARELFF.

This chain connects TRBV27 to TRBJ1-1; D call uncertain. Germline CDR1 reads MNHEY; CDR2 reads SMNVEV (reference sequence). V was clipped by 9 bases and J by 6 bases, with 20 bases between them. The CDR3 has 14 amino acids. CDR3 nucleotide sequence: TGTGCCAGTATCCCGTTGGGTTCCGGCGCTGAAGCTTTCTTT. Protein product: CASIPLGSGAEAFF.

The genes are TRBV5-4 and TRBJ1-2; tentatively, D is TRBD1 (5 bases). Germline CDR1 reads SGHNT; CDR2 reads YYREEE (reference sequence). This CDR3 has 15 residues. V was shortened by 2 bases and J by 0 bases, with 11 bases between the two germline ends. The CDR3 protein is CASSFLQGSNYGYTF. The CDR3 bases are TGTGCCAGCAGCTTCCTCCAGGGATCTAACTATGGCTACACCTTC. Full variable domain (rest looked up from reference TRBV5-4 and TRBJ1-2): ETGVTQSPTHLIKTRGQQVTLRCSSQSGHNTVSWYQQALGQGPQFIFQYYREEENGRGNFPPRFSGLQFPNYSSELNVNALELDDSALYLCASSFLQGSNYGYTFGSGTRLTVV.

The chain recombines TRBV4-1 with TRBJ2-5; 11 positions agree with TRBD1. The V and J ends lost 5 bases and 5 bases, in that order; junction bases with no gene match: 7. CDR1 is MGHRA, CDR2 YSYEKL, per germline. The CDR3 loop spans 15 amino acids. CDR3: CASSARDRGEETQYF. The CDR3 region has the DNA TGCGCCAGCAGCGCCCGGGACAGGGGGGAGGAGACCCAGTACTTC.

This clone was seen more than once but under ten times. The chain links TRBV30 to TRBJ2-3, with TRBD2 matching over 11 bases. Trimming took 4 bases from V and 7 from J; bases not matched to a gene: 7. Germline V CDR1 and CDR2: GTSNPN, SVGIG (reference sequence). This CDR3 has 14 amino acids. CDR3 DNA: TGTGCCTGGACCACTAGCGGGGGTGCAAATACGCAGTATTTT. As protein: CAWTTSGGANTQYF.

The chain joins TRBV29-1 to TRBJ1-1; D is uncertain. The CDR3 consists of 11 residues. V lost 7 bases, J lost 1 base, and 7 bases lay in between. CDR1 is SQVTM and CDR2 is ANQGSEA in the germline V gene. The CDR3 nucleotides are TGCAGCGCAGCATCGAACACTGAAGCTTTCTTT. Its translation: CSAASNTEAFF.

The V and J genes are TRBV24-1 and TRBJ2-5; TRBD1 agrees at 7 bases. The CDR3 totals 16 residues. Germline-derived CDR1 and CDR2 are KGHDR and SFDVKD. Trimming at V came to 5 bases and at J to 2 bases, leaving 10 bases not matched to a gene. CDR3 residues: CATSGGGKGAQETQYF. The CDR3 DNA sequence: TGTGCCACCAGTGGTGGGGGCAAGGGGGCTCAAGAGACCCAGTACTTC.

The V and J genes are TRBV5-5 and TRBJ1-3; D unresolved. CDR1 SGHKS and CDR2 YYEKEE come from the germline V gene (reference sequence). V shed 3 bases and J shed 0 bases, with 10 bases lying between them. The CDR3 covers 15 residues. The CDR3 region has the DNA TGTGCCAGCAGCTGGGCCTGGGACTCTGGAAACACCATATATTTT. Translation gives CASSWAWDSGNTIYF.

The chain uses TRBV2 and TRBJ1-2; the match to TRBD1 covers 8 bases. J gave up 8 bases and V 4 bases, and 9 bases lay outside the gene matches. The germline V gene has CDR1 SNHLY and CDR2 FYNNEI. This CDR3 region has 14 residues. This chain's CDR3 is CASSVQGALEGYTF. In DNA, the CDR3 is TGTGCCAGCAGTGTCCAGGGGGCCTTAGAGGGCTACACCTTC.

V is TRBV29-1 and J is TRBJ1-1; D is perhaps TRBD1 (6 bases). V gave up 6 bases and J gave up 3 bases, with 14 bases separating them. The CDR3 runs 13 residues. Germline V CDR1 and CDR2: SQVTM, ANQGSEA. In nucleotides, the CDR3 is TGCAGCGTAAAACAGGGTGGTTACACTGAAGCTTTCTTT. Translating gives CSVKQGGYTEAFF.

The chain is built from TRBV27 and TRBJ2-1, with D unclear. The CDR3 has 17 residues. V was shortened by 8 bases and J by 0 bases, with 20 bases between the two germline ends. Germline values: CDR1 MNHEY, CDR2 SMNVEV (reference sequence). The CDR3, as DNA: TGTGCCAGCCTACCGCGGTACGGCAGCCCCTCCTACAATGAGCAGTTCTTC. Its translation: CASLPRYGSPSYNEQFF.